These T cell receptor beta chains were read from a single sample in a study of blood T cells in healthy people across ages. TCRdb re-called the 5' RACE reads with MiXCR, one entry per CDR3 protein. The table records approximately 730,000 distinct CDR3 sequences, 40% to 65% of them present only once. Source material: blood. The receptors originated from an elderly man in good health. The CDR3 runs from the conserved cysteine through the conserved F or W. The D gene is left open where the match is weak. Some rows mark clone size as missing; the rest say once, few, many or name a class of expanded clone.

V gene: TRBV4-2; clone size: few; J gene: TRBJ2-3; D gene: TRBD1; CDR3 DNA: TGTGCCAGCAGCCAGAGGGCAGGGGGCGCAGATACGCAGTATTTT; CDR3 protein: CASSQRAGGADTQYF
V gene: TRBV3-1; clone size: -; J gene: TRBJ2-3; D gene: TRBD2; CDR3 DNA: TGTGCCAGCAGCCAAGTGGATAGCGGGACCGGGAGATACGCGTATTTT; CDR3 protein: CASSQVDSGTGRYAYF
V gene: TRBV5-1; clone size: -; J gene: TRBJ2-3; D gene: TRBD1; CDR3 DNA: TGCGCCAGCAGACCCGGGACAGGGCCCACAGATACGCAGTATTTT; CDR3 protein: CASRPGTGPTDTQYF
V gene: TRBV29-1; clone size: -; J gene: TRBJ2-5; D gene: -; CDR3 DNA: TGCAGCGGAGGGGGGGGCGTTGGAGAGACCCAGTACTTC; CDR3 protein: CSGGGGVGETQYF
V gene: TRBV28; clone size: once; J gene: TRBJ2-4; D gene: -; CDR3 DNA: TGTGCCAGCAGTACATCGATAGGGTCGGCGACTCTAGCCAAAAACATTCAGTACTTC; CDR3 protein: CASSTSIGSATLAKNIQYF
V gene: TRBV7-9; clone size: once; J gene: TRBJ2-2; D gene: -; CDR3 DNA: TGTGCCAGCAGCATCAGGGGGGAGCTGTTTTTT; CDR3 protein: CASSIRGELFF
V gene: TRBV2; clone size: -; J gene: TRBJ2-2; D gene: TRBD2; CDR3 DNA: TGTGCCAGCAGGCGGTTAACTAGCGGGACCGGGGAGCTGTTTTTT; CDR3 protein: CASRRLTSGTGELFF
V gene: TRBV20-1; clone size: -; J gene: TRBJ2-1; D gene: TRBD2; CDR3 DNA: TGCAGTGCTCCTGGGGGGGGACGCAATGAGCAGTTCTTC; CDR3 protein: CSAPGGGRNEQFF
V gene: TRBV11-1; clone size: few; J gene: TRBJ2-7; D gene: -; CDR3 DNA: TGTGCCAGCAGCGTATCACTAGACCTCTACTCCTACGAGCAGTACTTC; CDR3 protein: CASSVSLDLYSYEQYF
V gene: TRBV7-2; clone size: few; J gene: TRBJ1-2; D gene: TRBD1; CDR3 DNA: TGTGCCAGCAGCCCACCCGCCGGACAGGGTCATGGCTACACCTTC; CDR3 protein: CASSPPAGQGHGYTF
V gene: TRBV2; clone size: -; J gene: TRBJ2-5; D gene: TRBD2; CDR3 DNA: TGTGCCAGCAGTGTTTCCAGCGGGAGGGGAGAGACCCAGTACTTC; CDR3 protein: CASSVSSGRGETQYF
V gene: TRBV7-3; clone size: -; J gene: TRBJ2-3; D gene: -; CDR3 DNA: TGTGCCAGCAGCGTCCGGGACGGAGTCTTGGATACGCAGTATTTT; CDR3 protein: CASSVRDGVLDTQYF
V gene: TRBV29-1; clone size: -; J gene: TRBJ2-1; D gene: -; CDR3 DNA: TGCAGCGTTGTAGTTGGGAGCTCCTACAATGAGCAGTTCTTC; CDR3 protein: CSVVVGSSYNEQFF
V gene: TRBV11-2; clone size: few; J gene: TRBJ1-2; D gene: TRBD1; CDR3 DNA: TGTGCCAGCAGCTCTACCCGGGACAGGGAAGATGGCTACACCTTC; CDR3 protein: CASSSTRDREDGYTF
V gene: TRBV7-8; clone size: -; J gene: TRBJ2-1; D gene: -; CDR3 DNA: TGTGCCAGCCTAAGGCGGAATGAGCAGTTCTTC; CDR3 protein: CASLRRNEQFF
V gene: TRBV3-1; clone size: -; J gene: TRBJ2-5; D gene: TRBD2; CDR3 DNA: TGTGCCAGCAGCCTCTTAGCGGGAGGGCCCCGAGAGACCCAGTACTTC; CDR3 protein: CASSLLAGGPRETQYF
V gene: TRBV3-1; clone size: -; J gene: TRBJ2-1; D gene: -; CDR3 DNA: TGTGCCAGCAGCCAGGGTCTCGAGCGGTTCTTC; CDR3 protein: CASSQGLERFF
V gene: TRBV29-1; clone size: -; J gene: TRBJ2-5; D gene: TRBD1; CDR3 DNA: TGCAGCGCCGAGATCCCTGGACAGGGGGAAGAGACCCAGTACTTC; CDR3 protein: CSAEIPGQGEETQYF
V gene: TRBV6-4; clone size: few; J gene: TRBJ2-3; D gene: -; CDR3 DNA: TGTGCCAGCAGTGAGGTTTCGGCAGGAGATACGCAGTATTTT; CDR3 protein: CASSEVSAGDTQYF
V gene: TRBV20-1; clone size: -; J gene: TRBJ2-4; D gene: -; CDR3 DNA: TGCAGTGCTAGAGATCTTGGCGGGTGGGGAAACATTCAGTACTTC; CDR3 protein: CSARDLGGWGNIQYF
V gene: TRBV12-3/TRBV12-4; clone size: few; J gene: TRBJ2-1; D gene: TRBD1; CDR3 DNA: TGTGCCAGCAGAGCGGACGGGACAGCGATCAATGAGCAGTTCTTC; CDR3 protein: CASRADGTAINEQFF
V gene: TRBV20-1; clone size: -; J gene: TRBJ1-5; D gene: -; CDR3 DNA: TGCAGTGCTAGTCCCGGGGAGGGCGGCAATCAGCCCCAGCATTTT; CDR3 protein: CSASPGEGGNQPQHF
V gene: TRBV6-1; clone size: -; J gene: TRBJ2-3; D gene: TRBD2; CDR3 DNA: TGTGCCAGCAGCGCTCGGACTAGCGGGAGTACAGATACGCAGTATTTT; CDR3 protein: CASSARTSGSTDTQYF
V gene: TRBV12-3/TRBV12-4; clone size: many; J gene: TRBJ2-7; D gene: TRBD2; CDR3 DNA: TGTGCCAGCAGTGCGACTAGCGGCCCTGGGGGTTACGAGCAGTACTTC; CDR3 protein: CASSATSGPGGYEQYF
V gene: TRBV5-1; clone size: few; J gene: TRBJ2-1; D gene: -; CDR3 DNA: TGCGCCAGCAGCACGACTACAGTCAATGAGCAGTTCTTC; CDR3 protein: CASSTTTVNEQFF
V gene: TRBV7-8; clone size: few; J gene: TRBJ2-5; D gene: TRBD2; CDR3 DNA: TGTGCCAGCAGCTTAGTCCTAGCGGGAGGCCTGGCGCAAGGCCAAGAGACCCAGTACTTC; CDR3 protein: CASSLVLAGGLAQGQETQYF
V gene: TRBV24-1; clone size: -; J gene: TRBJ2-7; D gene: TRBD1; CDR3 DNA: TGTGCCACCAGTGAACCAGGGGGCCGCGAGCAGTACTTC; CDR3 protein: CATSEPGGREQYF
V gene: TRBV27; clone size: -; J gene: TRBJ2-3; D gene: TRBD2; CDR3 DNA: TGTGCCAGCAGTTTGGGGACTACCATCGGGCACAGATACGCGTATTTT; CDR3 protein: CASSLGTTIGHRYAYF
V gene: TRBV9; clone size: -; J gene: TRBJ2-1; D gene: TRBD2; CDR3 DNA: TGTGCCAGCAGCGTATGGGGGACTAGCGGCTACAATGAGCAGTTCTTC; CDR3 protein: CASSVWGTSGYNEQFF